This T cell receptor beta chain was recorded in a study of T cells expressing NK-cell markers. Study observations and caveats: A range of about 1.0-7.5% of CD8+ T cells consisted of dominant NKG2C+ clonotypes in a handful of donors.

What made the TCR beta cDNA was 5'RACE template switching with UMIs. TCRdb reprocessed the 5' RACE reads, with one entry per CDR3 protein and no DNA. Its table lists under 600,000 distinct CDR3 sequences. Concerning this clonotype: Its antigen is not known.

The CDR3 consists of 16 residues. Germline CDR1 SGDLS, CDR2 YYNGEE. Input material: blood T cells: a sorted CD56 or NKG2C T cell subset, CD4+ or CD8+ T cells, or bulk PBMC T cells (not recorded which). This chain connects TRBV9 to TRBJ2-5; TCRdb designates TRBD2, a call that cannot be tested without DNA. This clonotype was sampled from a woman between 45 and 65 years old in good health. CDR3 residues: CASSVRTGDYAETQYF.